One and the same sample provided the 8 T cell receptor beta chains below, sequenced in a study of shared clonotypes between healthy human individuals. Libraries were prepared by immunoSEQ multiplex PCR; TCRdb keeps only in-frame clonotypes and omits some of them. The table shows 2 million to 2.5 million clones, with nearly 97% occurring only once. The specimen sequenced was naive CD4+ T cells sorted from blood. Subset here: CD45RA+ positively selected. All receptors derive from a man younger than 35 in good health.

The chain joins TRBV28 to TRBJ2-3; no reliable D call. Per the germline V gene, CDR1 is MDHEN and CDR2 is SYDVKM. The CDR3 contains 13 residues. Trimming took 8 bases from V and 1 from J, leaving 10 bases between them. The CDR3 region is CASVRTGTDTQYF. CDR3 nucleotides: TGTGCCAGCGTACGGACGGGCACAGATACGCAGTATTTT.

V and J are TRBV4-1 and TRBJ2-3, with 7 nucleotides matching TRBD1. The length of the CDR3 is 17 residues. Looked up from germline, CDR1 is MGHRA and CDR2 is YSYEKL. V was clipped by 1 base and J by 0 bases; unmatched bases: 7. CDR3 bases: TGCGCCAGCAGCCAAGCCAACAGGGGTTCTAGCACAGATACGCAGTATTTT. Its protein is CASSQANRGSSTDTQYF.

The chain uses TRBV9 and TRBJ1-2; D remains ambiguous. Germline V gene sequence: CDR1 SGDLS, CDR2 YYNGEE. V gave up 0 bases and J gave up 0 bases, with 15 bases separating them. This CDR3 is built from 17 residues. This CDR3 is CASSVGGRRDANYGYTF. In DNA, the CDR3 is TGTGCCAGCAGCGTAGGAGGCAGGCGTGATGCTAACTATGGCTACACCTTC.

The chain is built from TRBV9 and TRBJ2-3; D remains unclear. Germline values: CDR1 SGDLS, CDR2 YYNGEE. Trimming shortened V by 4 bases and J by 0 bases, and 9 bases separated the two germline ends. The CDR3 runs to 14 residues. The CDR3 region has the DNA TGTGCCAGCAGCCTCCGGTCTAGCACAGATACGCAGTATTTT. Translation: CASSLRSSTDTQYF.

This clone was recorded once. The V and J genes are TRBV7-2 and TRBJ2-7, with 9 bases fitting TRBD2. The CDR3 loop spans 14 amino acids. CDR1 is SGHTA, CDR2 FQGNSA, per germline. After removal of 5 bases from V and 2 bases from J, the junction contained 4 bases not matched to a gene. The CDR3 nucleotides are TGTGCCAGCAGCCGTAGCGGGAGAACCTACGAGCAGTACTTC. Translation gives CASSRSGRTYEQYF. Complete variable domain (other parts from reference TRBV7-2 and TRBJ2-7): GAGVSQSPSNKVTEKGKDVELRCDPISGHTALYWYRQSLGQGLEFLIYFQGNSAPDKSGLPSDRFSAERTGGSVSTLTIQRTQQEDSAVYLCASSRSGRTYEQYFGPGTRLTVT.

Note on this clone: This CDR3 is also generated by other DNA sequences in the sample. This rearrangement joins TRBV28 to TRBJ1-5; D is ambiguous. CDR1 is MDHEN and CDR2 is SYDVKM in the germline V gene. The V end was cut by 3 bases, the J end by 6 bases, with 6 bases between. CDR3 length: 12 amino acids. DNA for the CDR3: TGTGCCAGCAGTTTGCGTGGTCAGCCCCAGCATTTT. Its protein is CASSLRGQPQHF.

The rearrangement uses TRBV27 and TRBJ1-2; no clear D. CDR3 length equals 14 residues. Germline CDR1 reads MNHEY; CDR2 reads SMNVEV (reference sequence). V was clipped by 2 bases and J by 3 bases, with 10 bases between them. The CDR3 loop is CASSLEGADYGYTF. CDR3 nucleotides: TGTGCCAGCAGTTTAGAGGGCGCCGACTATGGCTACACCTTC.

The V and J genes are TRBV10-3 and TRBJ2-5; possible D gene TRBD1, 5 bases. Germline V lookup: CDR1 ENHRY, CDR2 SYGVKD. This CDR3 contains 15 residues. V lost 0 bases and J lost 6, with 14 bases in between. CDR3 sequence: CAISESSQGKKTQYF. In nucleotides, the CDR3 is TGTGCCATCAGTGAGTCTTCGCAGGGTAAAAAGACCCAGTACTTC.